The 29 T cell receptor beta chains in this list originate from one sample, sequenced in a study of tissue T cells after allogeneic stem cell transplantation. Measured with immunoSEQ multiplex PCR; TCRdb has only the in-frame clones, and not every one. The sample has around 7,500 clones, roughly 51% seen once. Indicated time point: mouse harvest day 7 after allogeneic transplant. Tail vein injection delivered 10^7 T-cell-depleted bone marrow cells and 10^6 splenic CD5+ T cells. Sequenced sample: gut tissue. These receptors all stem from a female BALB/c mouse given C57BL/6 T cells with graft-versus-host disease after an allogeneic hematopoietic cell transplant.

Of note for this clone: Gene names are the mouse ones. The CDR3 end lies 1 residue beyond the end of the read and is filled in from the germline J gene. The chain carries TRBV3 and TRBJ2-7, with no clear D. Deletions cut 3 bases from V and 2 bases from J, with 11 bases between. Looked up from germline, CDR1 is SNHLY and CDR2 is FYNGKV (reference sequence). CDR3 length equals 14 residues. Partial CDR3 DNA: TGTGCCAGCAGCTTTCTCGGGTTTGCCTATGAACAGTAC. Its protein is CASSFLGFAYEQY. The complete CDR3 sequence is CASSFLGFAYEQYF.

About this clone itself: Mouse names are used for the genes. The read comes to an end 1 residue before the CDR3 does, leaving the germline J gene to fill in the end. The rearrangement links TRBV19 to TRBJ1-1; TRBD1 is a possible D gene (6 bases). Germline CDR1 FNHDT, CDR2 SITEND (reference sequence). Deletions cut 0 bases from V and 5 bases from J, with 8 bases between. CDR3 length: 13 amino acids. The CDR3 bases that were read are TGTGCCAGCAGTATAGGGGGACAAACAGAAGTCTTC. It codes for CASSIGGQTEVF. The full CDR3 protein reads CASSIGGQTEVFF.

The sample holds a few counts of this clone. Mouse gene names apply. Coverage ceases 1 residue before the CDR3 finishes, and the germline J gene fills in the end. The chain employs TRBV13-1 and TRBJ1-4, with a weak D call TRBD1 (6 bases). This CDR3 has 17 residues. Germline assignment: CDR1 NSHNY and CDR2 SYGAGN. The V end lost 3 bases, the J end lost 0 bases, and 15 bases lay between the germline ends. The CDR3 loop is CASSGPPGHFSNERLFF. The covered CDR3 bases are TGTGCCAGCAGTGGGCCTCCGGGACACTTTTCCAACGAAAGATTATTT.

A note on this clone: Mouse gene names apply. Read coverage stops 1 residue before the CDR3 terminus; the germline J gene supplies the remainder. The chain joins TRBV16 to TRBJ1-1; 8 bases align to TRBD1. CDR1 is SGHSA, CDR2 FRNQAP, per germline. Trimming at V came to 3 bases and at J to 5 bases, leaving 2 bases not matched to a gene. The CDR3 is made up of 13 amino acids. The CDR3 loop is CASSLDRETEVFF. Incomplete CDR3 DNA: TGTGCAAGCAGCTTGGACAGGGAGACAGAAGTCTTC. Variable domain in full (rest from reference TRBV16 and TRBJ1-1): NAGVIQTPRHKVTGKGQEATLWCEPISGHSAVFWYRQTIVQGLEFLTYFRNQAPIDDSGMPKERFSAQMPNQSHSTLKIQSTQPQDSAVYLCASSLDRETEVFFGKGTRLTVV.

In the case of this clone: All gene names here are mouse names. The sequence runs out 1 residue before the end of the CDR3; the remainder is reconstructed from the germline J gene. This chain uses TRBV16 with TRBJ2-5, with a weak D call TRBD1 (6 bases). V lost 2 bases and J 5 bases, leaving 11 bases between the germline ends. The CDR3 runs to 14 residues. In germline, CDR1 is SGHSA, CDR2 FRNQAP. Incomplete CDR3 DNA: TGTGCAAGCAGCTTAAAACAGGGAGGAGACACCCAGTAC. Its translation: CASSLKQGGDTQY. The entire CDR3 protein reads CASSLKQGGDTQYF.

As to this clone: Gene names refer to mouse genes. CDR3 sequence reads: CASSRNYAEQFF. Partial CDR3 DNA: TGTGCCAGCAGCAGGAACTATGCTGAGCAGTTC. This chain joins TRBV12-1 and TRBJ2-1; D uncertain. The CDR3 is cut off 1 residue early in the read; its end comes from the germline J gene. Germline V gives CDR1 SGHSN, CDR2 HYEKVE. This CDR3 has 12 amino acids. Trimming left V 6 bases short and J 1 base short, with 6 bases between.

This clone has only a few counts. Here the gene names and germline are mouse. With the read ending 1 residue before the CDR3 end, the germline J gene is used to fill in that end. The chain uses TRBV12-1 and TRBJ2-4; TRBD2 aligns across 11 bases. The germline V gene encodes CDR1 SGHSN and CDR2 HYEKVE. The length of the CDR3 is 16 residues. The V gene end was trimmed by 1 base and the J gene end by 0 bases; junction bases not matched to a gene: 2. Here the CDR3 reads CASSLRDWGSQNTLYF. The DNA read from the CDR3 is TGTGCCAGCTCTCTAAGGGACTGGGGGAGTCAAAACACCTTGTAC.

In this sample, this clone is medium-sized. Gene names are mouse gene names. The CDR3 end is not reached by the read, which stops 1 residue before it; the germline J gene fills it in. This chain uses TRBV2 with TRBJ1-6; unclear D gene. TRBJ1-6 is an open reading frame, and its role is uncertain. The germline V gene has CDR1 LGHNA and CDR2 YSYQKL. The CDR3 sequence is 14 residues long. Trimming left V 1 base short and J 4 bases short, with 5 bases between. CDR3 DNA (partial): TGTGCCAGCAGCCAAGCGCAGTATAATTCGCCCCTCTAC. As protein: CASSQAQYNSPLY. The entire CDR3 protein reads CASSQAQYNSPLYF.

This clone came up a few times. The gene names given are mouse names. The read is 1 residue too short to cover the CDR3 end, so that end is filled in from the germline J gene. The chain carries TRBV3 and TRBJ2-7, with 12 nucleotides matching TRBD2. The ends lost 5 bases at V and 4 bases at J; junction bases unmatched: 6. Germline loops: CDR1 SNHLY, CDR2 FYNGKV (reference sequence). This CDR3 region has 15 residues. CDR3 protein: CASSPGLGGVYEQYF. The sequenced part of the CDR3 DNA is TGTGCCAGCAGCCCGGGACTGGGGGGCGTTTATGAACAGTAC. Drawing the rest from reference TRBV3 and TRBJ2-7, the complete variable domain is GPKVLQIPSHQIIDMGQMVTLNCDPVSNHLYFYWYKQILGQQMEFLVNFYNGKVMEKSKLFKDQFSVERPDGSYFTLKIQPTALEDSAVYFCASSPGLGGVYEQYFGPGTRLTVL.

For this clone: Germline and genes here are mouse. The CDR3 end falls 1 residue outside the read, so it is completed with the germline J gene. The V and J genes are TRBV26 and TRBJ2-7; 11 bases are shared with TRBD1. Germline CDR1 reads KGHPV; CDR2 reads FQNQEV (reference sequence). The junction had 2 bases not matched to a gene; V was cut back by 4 bases and J by 6 bases. The CDR3 loop spans 13 amino acids. The CDR3 DNA, read in part, is TGTGCCAGCAGTCGGGGGACAGGGGGTGAACAGTAC. Translated, it gives CASSRGTGGEQY. The whole CDR3 region reads CASSRGTGGEQYF.

Concerning this clone: These gene names are mouse names. Read data end 1 residue before the CDR3 end; the end is taken from the germline J gene. The chain combines TRBV26 with TRBJ2-1, with 8 bases aligning to TRBD2. The CDR3 spans 16 residues. V lost 3 bases and J lost 4; bases outside the gene matches: 8. Germline assignment: CDR1 KGHPV and CDR2 FQNQEV (reference sequence). CDR3 DNA, as far as it was read: TGTGCCAGCAGTCTCAGCTGGGGGGCCCCGTATGCTGAGCAGTTC. Its protein is CASSLSWGAPYAEQF. The CDR3 in full is CASSLSWGAPYAEQFF. Filled out from reference TRBV26 and TRBJ2-1, the complete variable domain reads NSKVIQTPRYLVKGQGQKAKMRCIPEKGHPVVFWYQQNKNNEFKFLINFQNQEVLQQIDMTEKRFSAECPSNSPCSLEIQSSEAGDSALYLCASSLSWGAPYAEQFFGPGTRLTVL.

A word on this clone: Genes and germline come from the mouse. With the read ending 1 residue before the CDR3 end, the germline J gene is used to fill in that end. V usage is TRBV12-1 and J usage is TRBJ1-1; no firm D call. Looked up from germline, CDR1 is SGHSN and CDR2 is HYEKVE. Between the trimmed V and J ends, which lost 2 bases and 0 bases, there was a span of 6 bases. The CDR3 is made up of 13 amino acids. The CDR3 sequence: CASSPRTNTEVFF. The DNA read from the CDR3 is TGTGCCAGCTCTCCCCGGACAAACACAGAAGTCTTC. The full variable domain, its missing parts supplied by reference TRBV12-1 and TRBJ1-1, is DSGVVQSPRHIIKEKGGRSVLTCIPISGHSNVVWYQQTLGKELKFLIQHYEKVERDKGFLPSRFSVQQFDDYHSEMNMSALELEDSAMYFCASSPRTNTEVFFGKGTRLTVV.

This clone has more than one count but fewer than ten. These gene names are mouse names. Read data end 1 residue before the CDR3 end; the end is taken from the germline J gene. The V call is TRBV26, the J call TRBJ2-7; weak D call: TRBD1 (6 bases). The length of the CDR3 is 11 residues. Germline V gene sequence: CDR1 KGHPV, CDR2 FQNQEV (reference sequence). Deletions cut 6 bases from V and 4 bases from J, with 7 bases between. The DNA read from the CDR3 is TGTGCCAGCAGACAGGGATATGAACAGTAC. Translated: CASRQGYEQY. The whole CDR3 protein is CASRQGYEQYF.

Comments on this clone: Gene names denote mouse genes. The read finishes 1 residue shy of the CDR3 end, and the germline J gene is used to complete it. The chain recombines TRBV26 with TRBJ1-3; D is unclear. The germline CDR1 and CDR2 sequences are KGHPV and FQNQEV (reference sequence). The CDR3 covers 13 residues. V lost 8 bases to trimming and J lost 0 bases, with 8 bases between them. CDR3 DNA, as far as it was read: TGTGCCAGCGGCGGGAGTTCTGGAAATACGCTCTAT. It specifies CASGGSSGNTLY. In full, the CDR3 is CASGGSSGNTLYF.

This clone is judged large. Mouse germline and gene names are used. The missing CDR3 end, 1 residue past where the read stops, is filled in from the germline J gene. The chain recombines TRBV5 with TRBJ2-1, with 9 nucleotides matching TRBD1. Germline CDR1 is LGHNA and CDR2 is YNLKQL (reference sequence). The trim removed 1 base at V and 5 bases at J, leaving 0 bases unmatched. This CDR3 has 14 amino acids. CDR3 DNA, as far as it was read: TGTGCCAGCAGCCAAGGGACAGGGGATGCTGAGCAGTTC. Residues: CASSQGTGDAEQF. The whole CDR3 protein reads CASSQGTGDAEQFF.

Judged by abundance, this clone is medium-sized (0.01 to 0.1%). The germline and genes are mouse ones. The read finishes 1 residue shy of the CDR3 end, and the germline J gene is used to complete it. This specimen includes other DNA sequences encoding the same CDR3. V gene TRBV3 combines with J gene TRBJ2-7; D unclear. CDR1 SNHLY and CDR2 FYNGKV come from the germline V gene (reference sequence). The CDR3 has 12 amino acids. The germline V and J ends were trimmed by 5 bases and 0 bases, with 5 bases remaining between them. CDR3 DNA, as far as it was read: TGTGCCAGCAGCCCCAGCTCCTATGAACAGTAC. It encodes CASSPSSYEQY. The whole CDR3 protein reads CASSPSSYEQYF.

This clone was detected only a few times. Genes and germline come from the mouse. Read coverage stops 1 residue before the CDR3 terminus; the germline J gene supplies the remainder. V is TRBV26 and J is TRBJ1-2; 10 bases agree with TRBD1. Germline trimming cut 6 bases from V and 6 bases from J; bases unmatched to any gene: 4. Germline V gives CDR1 KGHPV, CDR2 FQNQEV (reference sequence). The CDR3 consists of 13 residues. CDR3 sequence reads: CASSLGQGTDYTF. The CDR3 DNA, read in part, is TGTGCCAGCAGCCTGGGACAGGGGACCGACTACACC.

In the case of this clone: The genes and germline here are from mouse. The CDR3 extends 1 residue past the end of the read, so its final part is completed from the germline J gene. The chain carries TRBV12-2 and TRBJ1-4; no clear D. Trimming took 4 bases from V and 3 from J, leaving 5 bases between them. Looked up from germline, CDR1 is SGHLS and CDR2 is HYDKME. This CDR3 is 12 amino acids long. The CDR3 is CASSTANERLFF. CDR3 bases read: TGTGCCAGCTCCACAGCCAACGAAAGATTATTT.

In the case of this clone: Mouse names are used for the genes. The read is 1 residue too short to cover the CDR3 end, so that end is filled in from the germline J gene. This chain joins TRBV26 and TRBJ1-1, with unresolved D. Trimming took 4 bases from V and 3 from J, leaving 9 bases between them. Looked up from germline, CDR1 is KGHPV and CDR2 is FQNQEV (reference sequence). The CDR3 spans 13 residues. CDR3 DNA (partial): TGTGCCAGCAGTCCCAGGACGGACACAGAAGTCTTC. Protein product: CASSPRTDTEVF. The whole CDR3 sequence is CASSPRTDTEVFF. The entire variable domain, with the rest obtained from reference TRBV26 and TRBJ1-1, is as follows: NSKVIQTPRYLVKGQGQKAKMRCIPEKGHPVVFWYQQNKNNEFKFLINFQNQEVLQQIDMTEKRFSAECPSNSPCSLEIQSSEAGDSALYLCASSPRTDTEVFFGKGTRLTVV.

This clone was counted only a few times. Genes here carry mouse names. The read ends 1 residue shy of where the CDR3 ends; the end is completed using the germline J gene. The chain combines TRBV20 with TRBJ2-7, with D possibly called TRBD1 or TRBD2 (5 bases each). CDR3 length equals 10 residues. Germline V CDR1 and CDR2: GFQATS, STVNSAI. The V end was cut by 6 bases, the J end by 5 bases, with 8 bases between. CDR3 sequence reads: CGAGEDEQYF. The DNA read from the CDR3 is TGTGGTGCGGGGGAGGATGAACAGTAC. The entire variable domain, with the rest obtained from reference TRBV20 and TRBJ2-7, is as follows: GALVYQYPRRTICKSGTSMRMECQAVGFQATSVAWYRQSPQKTFELIALSTVNSAIKYEQNFTQEKFPISHPNLSFSSMTVLNAYLEDRGLYLCGAGEDEQYFGPGTRLTVL.

About this clone itself: Any gene name here is a mouse gene name. The read finishes 1 residue shy of the CDR3 end, and the germline J gene is used to complete it. The V call is TRBV13-1, the J call TRBJ2-1, with 10 nucleotides matching TRBD2. The CDR3 contains 14 residues. The germline V gene encodes CDR1 NSHNY and CDR2 SYGAGN. J lost 5 bases, V lost 3 bases, and 2 bases had no gene match. The CDR3 loop reads CASSGLGGDAEQFF. Incomplete CDR3 DNA: TGTGCCAGCAGTGGACTGGGGGGTGATGCTGAGCAGTTC.

With regard to this clone: The genes are named according to mouse. From the germline J gene comes the end of the CDR3, since the read stops 1 residue before it. V and J are TRBV3 and TRBJ2-1; 9 nucleotides agree with TRBD1. Looked up from germline, CDR1 is SNHLY and CDR2 is FYNGKV (reference sequence). CDR3 length: 15 residues. Trimming at V came to 1 base and at J to 7 bases, leaving 5 bases not matched to a gene. The covered CDR3 bases are TGTGCCAGCAGCTTAGACAGGGGGCGCGGGGCTGAGCAGTTC. Translating gives CASSLDRGRGAEQF. The CDR3 reads in full as CASSLDRGRGAEQFF.

As concerns this clone: Each gene name is a mouse one. The read ends 1 residue early relative to the CDR3; the germline J gene fills the gap. The chain recombines TRBV3 with TRBJ2-7; the match to TRBD1 covers 12 bases. CDR3 length: 15 residues. Trimming removed 3 bases from V and 6 bases from J; junction bases left unmatched: 6. Germline assignment: CDR1 SNHLY and CDR2 FYNGKV (reference sequence). The sequenced part of the CDR3 DNA is TGTGCCAGCAGCTTCCGGGACAGGGGGCGCTTTGAACAGTAC. This encodes CASSFRDRGRFEQY. The full-length CDR3 reads as CASSFRDRGRFEQYF.

A note on this clone: Mouse germline and gene names are used. Sequencing ends 1 residue short of the CDR3 end; the germline J gene provides the rest. The chain has TRBV31 and TRBJ2-7; 7 nucleotides line up with TRBD2. Losses at the gene ends were 0 bases for V and 3 bases for J; bases not matched to a gene: 2. This CDR3 comprises 13 residues. Germline CDR1 reads GKSSPN; CDR2 reads SITVG. This CDR3 is CAWSLLGGYEQYF. The CDR3 DNA, read in part, is TGTGCCTGGAGTCTATTGGGGGGCTATGAACAGTAC.

This clone was picked up a small number of times. The gene names here belong to mouse. The CDR3 protein is CASSLRGAVFF. CDR3 bases read: TGTGCTAGCAGTTTACGGGGCGCCGTCTTC. The chain has TRBV29 and TRBJ1-1, with D possibly matching TRBD1 (5 bases). The read comes to an end 1 residue before the CDR3 does, leaving the germline J gene to fill in the end. Looked up from germline, CDR1 is MSHET and CDR2 is SYDVDS. CDR3 length: 11 residues. Trimming took off 2 bases at V and 11 bases at J, with 9 bases between the two ends.

On this clone itself: These gene names are mouse names. Coverage ceases 1 residue before the CDR3 finishes, and the germline J gene fills in the end. The V gene is TRBV16, the J gene TRBJ2-4, with D unresolved. The V end lost 0 bases, the J end lost 0 bases, and 4 bases lay between the germline ends. The V gene's germline CDR1 is SGHSA and CDR2 FRNQAP. The CDR3 runs to 14 residues. Incomplete CDR3 DNA: TGTGCAAGCAGCTTAGATCCCAGTCAAAACACCTTGTAC. Its protein product is CASSLDPSQNTLY. The CDR3 in its entirety is CASSLDPSQNTLYF. Full variable domain (missing parts from reference TRBV16 and TRBJ2-4): NAGVIQTPRHKVTGKGQEATLWCEPISGHSAVFWYRQTIVQGLEFLTYFRNQAPIDDSGMPKERFSAQMPNQSHSTLKIQSTQPQDSAVYLCASSLDPSQNTLYFGAGTRLSVL.

By proportion, this clone is medium-sized. Germline and genes: mouse. The read ends 1 residue early relative to the CDR3; the germline J gene fills the gap. The chain has TRBV13-1 and TRBJ1-1; no reliable D call. V shed 0 bases and J shed 0 bases, with 9 bases lying between them. This CDR3 contains 15 residues. From germline, CDR1 is NSHNY and CDR2 SYGAGN. The CDR3 loop is CASSDAPNANTEVFF. The DNA read from the CDR3 is TGTGCCAGCAGTGATGCCCCCAATGCAAACACAGAAGTCTTC.

Of note for this clone: Gene names refer to mouse genes. The observed sequence ends 1 residue before the CDR3 terminus, with the missing tail filled in from the germline J gene. The chain carries TRBV13-3 and TRBJ2-2; D uncertain. Trimming shortened V by 2 bases and J by 0 bases, and 2 bases separated the two germline ends. This CDR3 spans 13 amino acids. Germline assignment: CDR1 NNHDY and CDR2 SYVADS. CDR3: CASSEPNTGQLYF. The CDR3 DNA, read in part, is TGTGCCAGCAGTGAACCAAACACCGGGCAGCTCTAC. The variable domain in full, with the rest retrieved from reference TRBV13-3 and TRBJ2-2, is EAAVTQSPRSKVAVTGGKVTLSCHQTNNHDYMYWYRQDTGHGLRLIHYSYVADSTEKGDIPDGYKASRPSQENFSLILELASLSQTAVYFCASSEPNTGQLYFGEGSKLTVL.

As for this clone: All gene names here are mouse names. The read ends 1 residue early relative to the CDR3; the germline J gene fills the gap. The chain recombines TRBV15 with TRBJ2-1, with 9 nucleotides matching TRBD2. V gave up 4 bases and J gave up 2 bases; unmatched junction bases: 0. The CDR3 totals 14 residues. Looked up from germline, CDR1 is SGHND and CDR2 is FRSKSL. The CDR3 sequence: CASSSGGDYAEQFF. The CDR3 bases that were read are TGTGCCAGCAGTTCTGGGGGGGACTATGCTGAGCAGTTC.